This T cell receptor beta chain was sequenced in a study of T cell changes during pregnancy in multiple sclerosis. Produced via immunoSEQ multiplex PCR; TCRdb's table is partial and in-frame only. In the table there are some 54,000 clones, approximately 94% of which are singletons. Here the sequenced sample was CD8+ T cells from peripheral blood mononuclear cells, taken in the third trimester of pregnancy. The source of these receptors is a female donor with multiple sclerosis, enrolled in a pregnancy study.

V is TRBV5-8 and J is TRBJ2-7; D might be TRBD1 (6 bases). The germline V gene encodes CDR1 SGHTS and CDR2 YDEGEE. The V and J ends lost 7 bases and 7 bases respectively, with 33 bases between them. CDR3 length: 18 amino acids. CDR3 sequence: CASDYPAAYSWDTGEQYF. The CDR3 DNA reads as TGTGCCAGCGATTACCCAGCAGCTTACTCGTGGGACACGGGGGAGCAGTACTTC. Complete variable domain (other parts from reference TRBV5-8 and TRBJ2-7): EAGVTQSPTHLIKTRGQQATLRCSPISGHTSVYWYQQALGLGLQFLLWYDEGEERNRGNFPPRFSGRQFPNYSSELNVNALELEDSALYLCASDYPAAYSWDTGEQYFGPGTRLTVT.